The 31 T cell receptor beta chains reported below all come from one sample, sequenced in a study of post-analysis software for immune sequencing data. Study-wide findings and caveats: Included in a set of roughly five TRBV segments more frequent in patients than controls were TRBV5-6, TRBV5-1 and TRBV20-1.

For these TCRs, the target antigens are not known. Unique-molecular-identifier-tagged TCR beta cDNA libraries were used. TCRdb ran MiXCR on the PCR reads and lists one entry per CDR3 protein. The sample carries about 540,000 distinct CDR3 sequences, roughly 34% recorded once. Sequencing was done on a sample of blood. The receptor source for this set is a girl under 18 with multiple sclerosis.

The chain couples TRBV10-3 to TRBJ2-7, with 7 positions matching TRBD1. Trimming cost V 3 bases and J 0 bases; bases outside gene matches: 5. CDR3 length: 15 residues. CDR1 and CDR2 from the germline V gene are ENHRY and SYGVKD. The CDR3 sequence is CAISDPGQSSYEQYF. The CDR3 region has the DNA TGTGCCATCAGTGATCCGGGACAGAGCTCCTACGAGCAGTACTTC.

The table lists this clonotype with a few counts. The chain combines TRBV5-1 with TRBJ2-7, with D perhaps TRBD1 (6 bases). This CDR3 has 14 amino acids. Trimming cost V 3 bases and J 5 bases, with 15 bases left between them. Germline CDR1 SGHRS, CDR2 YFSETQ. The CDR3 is CASSSAPGQNEQYF. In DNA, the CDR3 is TGCGCCAGCAGCTCCGCTCCGGGACAAAACGAGCAGTACTTC.

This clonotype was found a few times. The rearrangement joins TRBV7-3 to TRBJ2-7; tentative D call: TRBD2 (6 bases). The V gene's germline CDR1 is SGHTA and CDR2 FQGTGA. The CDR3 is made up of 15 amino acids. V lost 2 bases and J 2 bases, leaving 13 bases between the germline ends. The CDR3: CASSLLVGGAYEQYF. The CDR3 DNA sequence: TGTGCCAGCAGCTTATTAGTGGGGGGAGCCTACGAGCAGTACTTC.

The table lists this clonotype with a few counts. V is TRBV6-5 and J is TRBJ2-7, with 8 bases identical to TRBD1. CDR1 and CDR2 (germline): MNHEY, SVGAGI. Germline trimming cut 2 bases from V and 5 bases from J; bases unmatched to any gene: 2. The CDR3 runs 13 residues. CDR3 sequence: CASSYQTGDEQYF. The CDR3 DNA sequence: TGTGCCAGCAGTTACCAGACAGGGGACGAGCAGTACTTC.

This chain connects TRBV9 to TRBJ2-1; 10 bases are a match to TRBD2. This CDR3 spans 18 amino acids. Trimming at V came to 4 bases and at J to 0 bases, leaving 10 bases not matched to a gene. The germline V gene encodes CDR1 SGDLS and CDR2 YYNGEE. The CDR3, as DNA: TGTGCCAGCAGCTCCACTAGCGGGGCCGTCAGCTCCTACAATGAGCAGTTCTTC. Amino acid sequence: CASSSTSGAVSSYNEQFF.

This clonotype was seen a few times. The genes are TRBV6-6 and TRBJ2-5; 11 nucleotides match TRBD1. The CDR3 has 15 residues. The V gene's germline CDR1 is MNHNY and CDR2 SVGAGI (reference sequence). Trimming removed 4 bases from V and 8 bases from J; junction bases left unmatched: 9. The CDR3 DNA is TGTGCCAGCAGTTTTCCACGGGACAGGGGGGTCACCCAGTACTTC. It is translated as CASSFPRDRGVTQYF.

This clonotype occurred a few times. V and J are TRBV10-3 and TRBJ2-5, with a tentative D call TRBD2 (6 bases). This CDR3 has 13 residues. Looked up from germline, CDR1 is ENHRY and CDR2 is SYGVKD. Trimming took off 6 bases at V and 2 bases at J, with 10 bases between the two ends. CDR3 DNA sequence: TGTGCCATCAGCGGGGGAAATCAAGAGACCCAGTACTTC. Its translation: CAISGGNQETQYF.

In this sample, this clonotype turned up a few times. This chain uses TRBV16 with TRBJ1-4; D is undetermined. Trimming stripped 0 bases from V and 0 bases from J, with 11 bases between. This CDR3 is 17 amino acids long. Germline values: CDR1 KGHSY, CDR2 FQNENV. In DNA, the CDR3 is TGTGCCAGCAGCCAATCGGGCAACCCTGCAACTAATGAAAAACTGTTTTTT. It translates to CASSQSGNPATNEKLFF.

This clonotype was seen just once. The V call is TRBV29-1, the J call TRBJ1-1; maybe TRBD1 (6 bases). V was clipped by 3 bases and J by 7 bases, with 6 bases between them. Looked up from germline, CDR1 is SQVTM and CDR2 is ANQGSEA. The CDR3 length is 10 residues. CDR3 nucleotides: TGCAGCGTTGAGGACAGTGAAGCTTTCTTT. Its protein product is CSVEDSEAFF.

DNA of the CDR3: TGTGCCACCAGTGACGGGACAGTAAACACTGAAGCTTTCTTT. Protein product: CATSDGTVNTEAFF. This sequence joins TRBV24-1 and TRBJ1-1; 7 nucleotides line up with TRBD1. The ends lost 4 bases at V and 2 bases at J; junction bases unmatched: 3. Per germline, CDR1 KGHDR and CDR2 SFDVKD. There are 14 residues in the CDR3.

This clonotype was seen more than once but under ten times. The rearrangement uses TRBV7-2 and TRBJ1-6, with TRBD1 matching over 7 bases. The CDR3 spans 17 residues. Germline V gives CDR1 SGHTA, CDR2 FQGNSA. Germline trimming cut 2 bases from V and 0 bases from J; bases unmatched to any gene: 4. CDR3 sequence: CASSLRDSSSYNSPLHF. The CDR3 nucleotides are TGTGCCAGCAGCTTAAGGGACAGCAGCTCCTATAATTCACCCCTCCACTTT. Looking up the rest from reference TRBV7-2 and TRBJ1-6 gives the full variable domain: GAGVSQSPSNKVTEKGKDVELRCDPISGHTALYWYRQSLGQGLEFLIYFQGNSAPDKSGLPSDRFSAERTGGSVSTLTIQRTQQEDSAVYLCASSLRDSSSYNSPLHFGNGTRLTVT.

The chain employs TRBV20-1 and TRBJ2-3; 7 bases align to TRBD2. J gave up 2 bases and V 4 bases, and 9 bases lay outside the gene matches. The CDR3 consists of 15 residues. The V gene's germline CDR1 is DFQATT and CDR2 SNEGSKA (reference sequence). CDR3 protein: CSATSLAEYTDTQYF. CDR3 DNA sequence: TGCAGTGCTACCTCGCTAGCGGAATACACAGATACGCAGTATTTT.

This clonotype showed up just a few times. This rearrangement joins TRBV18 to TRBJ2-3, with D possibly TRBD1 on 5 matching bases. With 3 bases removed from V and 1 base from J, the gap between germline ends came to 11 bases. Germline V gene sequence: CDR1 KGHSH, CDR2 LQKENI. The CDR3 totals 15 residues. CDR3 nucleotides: TGTGCCAGCTCACCGCTCAAGACAGGCACAGATACGCAGTATTTT. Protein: CASSPLKTGTDTQYF.

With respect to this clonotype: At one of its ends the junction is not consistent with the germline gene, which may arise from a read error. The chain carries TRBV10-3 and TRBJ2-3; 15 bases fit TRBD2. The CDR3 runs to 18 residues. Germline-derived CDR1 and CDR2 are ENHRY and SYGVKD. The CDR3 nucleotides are TGTGCCAACAGTGAGTCGTGGACTAGCGGGGGGGCCCCAGATACGCAGTATTTT. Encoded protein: CANSESWTSGGAPDTQYF.

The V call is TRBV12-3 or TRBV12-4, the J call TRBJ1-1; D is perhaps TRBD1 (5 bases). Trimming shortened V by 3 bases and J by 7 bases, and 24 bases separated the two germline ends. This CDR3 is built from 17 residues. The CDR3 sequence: CASSLGRSRSVRDEAFF. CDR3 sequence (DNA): TGTGCCAGCAGTTTGGGACGGTCAAGATCGGTTAGGGATGAAGCTTTCTTT.

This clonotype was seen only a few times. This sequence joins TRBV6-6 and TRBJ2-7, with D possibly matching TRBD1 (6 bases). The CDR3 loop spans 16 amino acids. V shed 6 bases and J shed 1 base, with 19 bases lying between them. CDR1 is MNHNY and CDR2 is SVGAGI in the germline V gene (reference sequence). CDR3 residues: CASSRRLDSNSYEQYF. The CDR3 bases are TGTGCCAGCAGCCGGAGGCTGGACAGCAATTCCTACGAGCAGTACTTC.

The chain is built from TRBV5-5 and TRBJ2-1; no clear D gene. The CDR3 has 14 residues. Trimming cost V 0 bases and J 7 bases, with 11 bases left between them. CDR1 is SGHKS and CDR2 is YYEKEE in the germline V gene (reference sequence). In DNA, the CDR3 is TGTGCCAGCAGCTTGGGCGCAGGAGAGAATGAGCAGTTCTTC. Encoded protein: CASSLGAGENEQFF.

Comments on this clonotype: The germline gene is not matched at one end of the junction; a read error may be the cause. CDR3: CASSASGGAYSEQFF. DNA of the CDR3: TGTGCCAGCAGCGCGAGCGGGGGGGCCTACAGTGAGCAGTTCTTC. V gene TRBV9 combines with J gene TRBJ2-1; 10 nucleotides match TRBD2. The CDR3 runs 15 residues. Germline V gives CDR1 SGDLS, CDR2 YYNGEE.

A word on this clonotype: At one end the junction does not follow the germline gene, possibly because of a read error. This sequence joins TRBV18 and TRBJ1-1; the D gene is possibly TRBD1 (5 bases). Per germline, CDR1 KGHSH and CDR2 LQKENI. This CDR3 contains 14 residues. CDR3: CASSPLDTNTGAFF. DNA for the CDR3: TGTGCCAGCTCACCTTTGGACACTAACACTGGAGCTTTCTTT.

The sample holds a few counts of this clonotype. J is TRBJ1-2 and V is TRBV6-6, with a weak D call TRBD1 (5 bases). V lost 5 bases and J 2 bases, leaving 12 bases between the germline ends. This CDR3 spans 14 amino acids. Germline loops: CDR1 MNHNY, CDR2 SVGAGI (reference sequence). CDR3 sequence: CASSLGGVNYGYTF. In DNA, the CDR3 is TGTGCCAGCAGTCTTGGGGGGGTGAACTATGGCTACACCTTC.

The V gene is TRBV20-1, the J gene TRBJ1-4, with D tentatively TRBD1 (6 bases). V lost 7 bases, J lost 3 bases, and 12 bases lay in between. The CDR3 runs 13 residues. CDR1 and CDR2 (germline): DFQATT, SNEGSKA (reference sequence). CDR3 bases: TGCAGTGGAGAACAGGGCTCTAATGAAAAACTGTTTTTT. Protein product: CSGEQGSNEKLFF.

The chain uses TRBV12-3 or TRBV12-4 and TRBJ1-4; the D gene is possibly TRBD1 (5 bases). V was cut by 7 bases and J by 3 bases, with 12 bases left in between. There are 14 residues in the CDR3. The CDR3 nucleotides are TGTGCCAGCAACCTCGGGGGATCTAATGAAAAACTGTTTTTT. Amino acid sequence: CASNLGGSNEKLFF.

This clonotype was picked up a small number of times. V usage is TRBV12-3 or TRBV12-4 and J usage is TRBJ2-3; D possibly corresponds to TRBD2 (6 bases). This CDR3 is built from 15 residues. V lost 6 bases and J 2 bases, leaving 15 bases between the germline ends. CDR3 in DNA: TGTGCCAGCAGCCCGCGGGGAACGCCCACAGATACGCAGTATTTT. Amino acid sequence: CASSPRGTPTDTQYF.

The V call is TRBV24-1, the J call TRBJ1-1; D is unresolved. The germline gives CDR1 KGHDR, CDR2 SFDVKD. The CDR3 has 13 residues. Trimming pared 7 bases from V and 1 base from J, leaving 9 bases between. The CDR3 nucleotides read TGTGCCACCAGGGACGGCTCGAACACTGAAGCTTTCTTT. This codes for CATRDGSNTEAFF.

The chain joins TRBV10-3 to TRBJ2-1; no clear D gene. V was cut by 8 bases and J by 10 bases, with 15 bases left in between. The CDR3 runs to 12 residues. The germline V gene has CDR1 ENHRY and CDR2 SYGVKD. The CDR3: CAIARQEKEQFF. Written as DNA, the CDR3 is TGTGCCATCGCTAGGCAGGAAAAAGAGCAGTTCTTC.

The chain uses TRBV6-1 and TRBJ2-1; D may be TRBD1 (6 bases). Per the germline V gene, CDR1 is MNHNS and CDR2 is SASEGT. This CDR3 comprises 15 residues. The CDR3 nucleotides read TGTGTCAGTACAACACCAGGACAGAGCTACAATGAGCAGTTCTTC. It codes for CVSTTPGQSYNEQFF.

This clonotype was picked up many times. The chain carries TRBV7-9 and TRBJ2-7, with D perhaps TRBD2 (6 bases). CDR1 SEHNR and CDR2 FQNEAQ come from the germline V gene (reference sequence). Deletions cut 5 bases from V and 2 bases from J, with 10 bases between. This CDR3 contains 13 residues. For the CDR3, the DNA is TGTGCCAGCAGCCCGCGGACTACCTACGAGCAGTACTTC. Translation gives CASSPRTTYEQYF.

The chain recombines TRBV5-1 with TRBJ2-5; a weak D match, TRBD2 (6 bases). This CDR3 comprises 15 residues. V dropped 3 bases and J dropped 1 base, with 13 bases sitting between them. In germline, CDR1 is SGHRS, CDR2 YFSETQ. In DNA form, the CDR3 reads TGCGCCAGCAGCTGGGACTCCCTCTCCCAAGAGACCCAGTACTTC. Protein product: CASSWDSLSQETQYF.

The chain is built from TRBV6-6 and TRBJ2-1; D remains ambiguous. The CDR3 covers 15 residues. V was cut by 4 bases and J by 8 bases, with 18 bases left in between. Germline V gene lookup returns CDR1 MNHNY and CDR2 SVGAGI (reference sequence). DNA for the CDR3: TGTGCCAGCAGTTTGTATTCCCGGGCCCAAGATGAGCAGTTCTTC. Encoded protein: CASSLYSRAQDEQFF.

In DNA form, the CDR3 reads TGTGCCAGCAGGCCGACAGGGGGCGCGTCCGAGACCCAGTACTTC. It codes for CASRPTGGASETQYF. The V and J genes are TRBV27 and TRBJ2-5, with 10 nucleotides matching TRBD1. Losses at the gene ends were 6 bases for V and 5 bases for J; bases not matched to a gene: 9. Germline loops: CDR1 MNHEY, CDR2 SMNVEV (reference sequence). This CDR3 is built from 15 residues.

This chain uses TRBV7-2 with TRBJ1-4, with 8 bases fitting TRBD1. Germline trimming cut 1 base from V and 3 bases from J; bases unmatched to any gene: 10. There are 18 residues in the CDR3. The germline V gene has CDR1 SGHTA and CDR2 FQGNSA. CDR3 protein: CASSLVTAGGRANEKLFF. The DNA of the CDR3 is TGTGCCAGCAGCTTAGTTACTGCAGGGGGCAGGGCTAATGAAAAACTGTTTTTT.